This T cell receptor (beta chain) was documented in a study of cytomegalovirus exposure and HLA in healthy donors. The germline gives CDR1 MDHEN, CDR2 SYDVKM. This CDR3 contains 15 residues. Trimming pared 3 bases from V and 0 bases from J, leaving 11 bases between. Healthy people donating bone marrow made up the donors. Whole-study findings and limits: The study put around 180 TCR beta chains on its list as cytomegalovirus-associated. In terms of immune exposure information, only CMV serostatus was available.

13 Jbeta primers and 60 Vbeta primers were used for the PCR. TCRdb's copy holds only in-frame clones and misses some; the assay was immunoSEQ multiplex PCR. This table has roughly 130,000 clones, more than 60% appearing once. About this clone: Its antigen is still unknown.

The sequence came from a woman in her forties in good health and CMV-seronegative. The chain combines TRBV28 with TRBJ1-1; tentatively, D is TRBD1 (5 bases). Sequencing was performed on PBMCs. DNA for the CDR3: TGTGCCAGCAGTTTGATTGACAGACTGAACACTGAAGCTTTCTTT. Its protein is CASSLIDRLNTEAFF.